Below, 11 T cell receptor beta chains from the same sample are listed, as sequenced in a study of cytomegalovirus exposure and HLA in healthy donors. The PCR employed 60 Vbeta primers together with 13 Jbeta primers. Sequenced by immunoSEQ multiplex PCR; TCRdb stores in-frame clones only, minus some. The repertoire holds roughly 120,000 clones, with approximately 79% as singletons. The sample comprised PBMCs. These receptors came from a man aged 25 to 40 in good health and CMV-seropositive.

The rearrangement uses TRBV7-2 and TRBJ2-2; 9 nucleotides agree with TRBD2. The ends lost 2 bases at V and 7 bases at J; junction bases unmatched: 5. The germline V gene encodes CDR1 SGHTA and CDR2 FQGNSA. This CDR3 is built from 15 residues. As DNA, the CDR3 is TGTGCCAGCAGCTTACGGCGGGGGGGCGGCGGGGAGCTGTTTTTT. Residues: CASSLRRGGGGELFF.

This clone has only one observation. The chain links TRBV7-8 to TRBJ2-3; D is undetermined. Trimming stripped 3 bases from V and 0 bases from J, with 16 bases between. The CDR3 runs 17 residues. Germline V gene data show CDR1 as SGHVS and CDR2 as FQNEAQ. The CDR3 protein is CASSLTFTTTSTDTQYF. CDR3 nucleotides: TGTGCCAGCAGCTTGACCTTCACCACGACTAGCACAGATACGCAGTATTTT.

This chain joins TRBV10-2 and TRBJ1-5; D is undetermined. V was cut by 4 bases and J by 6 bases, with 13 bases left in between. There are 14 residues in the CDR3. The germline V gene has CDR1 WSHSY and CDR2 SAAADI. CDR3: CASSGSGGSQPQHF. In DNA, the CDR3 is TGCGCCAGCAGTGGATCGGGAGGGAGTCAGCCCCAGCATTTT.

The chain has TRBV6-5 and TRBJ2-7, with 7 bases lining up with TRBD2. This CDR3 is 16 amino acids long. J was trimmed by 2 bases and V by 0 bases; bases with no gene match: 7. The germline CDR1 and CDR2 sequences are MNHEY and SVGAGI. In nucleotides, the CDR3 is TGTGCCAGCAGTTACTCCTTCCCGGGGGGTGCCTACGAGCAGTACTTC. It translates to CASSYSFPGGAYEQYF.

This clone was seen repeatedly, ten times or more. V gene TRBV15 combines with J gene TRBJ1-5; 7 positions match TRBD1. The CDR3 contains 14 residues. The junction had 3 bases not matched to a gene; V was cut back by 4 bases and J by 3 bases. Germline CDR1 is LNHNV and CDR2 is YYDKDF (reference sequence). CDR3 sequence: CATSTRGNNQPQHF. In DNA, the CDR3 is TGTGCCACCAGCACCAGGGGGAACAATCAGCCCCAGCATTTT.

The rearrangement uses TRBV27 and TRBJ2-7, with TRBD1 matching 7 bases. V dropped 0 bases and J dropped 0; count of bases not matched to a gene: 5. Looked up from germline, CDR1 is MNHEY and CDR2 is SMNVEV (reference sequence). This CDR3 is 16 amino acids long. The CDR3 sequence is CASSLSYGTASYEQYF. CDR3 sequence (DNA): TGTGCCAGCAGTTTATCGTACGGGACAGCCTCCTACGAGCAGTACTTC.

This clone was observed a handful of times. The CDR3 loop reads CASSPTSGGQTQYF. In nucleotides, the CDR3 is TGTGCCAGCTCACCAACTAGCGGGGGACAGACCCAGTACTTC. V usage is TRBV18 and J usage is TRBJ2-5; TRBD2 agrees at 11 bases. The CDR3 runs to 14 residues. V lost 2 bases and J lost 6; bases outside the gene matches: 2. The germline V gene encodes CDR1 KGHSH and CDR2 LQKENI. Combining the CDR3 with reference TRBV18 and TRBJ2-5 gives the whole variable domain NAGVMQNPRHLVRRRGQEARLRCSPMKGHSHVYWYRQLPEEGLKFMVYLQKENIIDESGMPKERFSAEFPKEGPSILRIQQVVRGDSAAYFCASSPTSGGQTQYFGPGTRLLVL.

The J gene is TRBJ1-2, the V gene TRBV5-1; tentative D call: TRBD1 (6 bases). Trimming took off 5 bases at V and 1 base at J, with 12 bases between the two ends. This CDR3 contains 14 residues. Per germline, CDR1 SGHRS and CDR2 YFSETQ. The CDR3 loop reads CASSSTGLNYGYTF. CDR3 sequence (DNA): TGCGCCAGCAGTTCGACAGGCCTTAACTATGGCTACACCTTC.

The CDR3 coding sequence is TGTGCCAGCAGTCAAACAGCGGGGCTGACTTCCGGGGAGCTGTTTTTT. Translating gives CASSQTAGLTSGELFF. V usage is TRBV11-3 and J usage is TRBJ2-2, with TRBD2 matching 7 bases. Trimming took 6 bases from V and 6 from J; bases not matched to a gene: 13. CDR1 SGHNT and CDR2 YENEEA come from the germline V gene. The CDR3 contains 16 residues. The full variable domain, with the rest looked up from reference TRBV11-3 and TRBJ2-2, is EAGVVQSPRYKIIEKKQPVAFWCNPISGHNTLYWYLQNLGQGPELLIRYENEEAVDDSQLPKDRFSAERLKGVDSTLKIQPAELGDSAVYLCASSQTAGLTSGELFFGEGSRLTVL.

V is TRBV15 and J is TRBJ2-1, with a possible D match to TRBD1 (7 bases). The V end was cut by 1 base, the J end by 7 bases, with 17 bases between. The CDR3 sequence is 16 residues long. CDR1 is LNHNV, CDR2 YYDKDF, per germline (reference sequence). In DNA form, the CDR3 reads TGTGCCACCAGCAGAGTTAGCAGGGGGGAGCCAAATGAGCAGTTCTTC. It yields the protein CATSRVSRGEPNEQFF.

Written as DNA, the CDR3 is TGTGCCTGGAGACACCCCACGACATGGACAGATACGCAGTATTTT. Translated, it gives CAWRHPTTWTDTQYF. This chain connects TRBV30 to TRBJ2-3; D is uncertain. With 3 bases removed from V and 3 bases from J, the gap between germline ends came to 16 bases. Germline values: CDR1 GTSNPN, CDR2 SVGIG (reference sequence). The CDR3 sequence is 15 residues long. The full variable domain, with the rest looked up from reference TRBV30 and TRBJ2-3, is SQTIHQWPATLVQPVGSPLSLECTVEGTSNPNLYWYRQAAGRGLQLLFYSVGIGQISSEVPQNLSASRPQDRQFILSSKKLLLSDSGFYLCAWRHPTTWTDTQYFGPGTRLTVL.